This TCR beta chain was sequenced in a study of T cell responses to AZD1222 COVID-19 vaccine. From germline, CDR1 is SGHDT and CDR2 YYEEEE. The V gene lost 1 base and the J gene lost 6 bases, with 17 bases spanning the gap. The CDR3 totals 15 residues. The assay was immunoSEQ multiplex PCR, and TCRdb's table has in-frame clones only and misses some. The table includes roughly 120,000 clones, around 82% detected once. Sequenced material: peripheral blood, taken on day 0 of AZD1222 vaccination. The receptor's source is an adult in good health. J is TRBJ2-7 and V is TRBV5-6; maybe TRBD1 (5 bases). CDR3 protein: CASSLFPGREGEQYF. In DNA, the CDR3 is TGTGCCAGCAGCTTGTTCCCAGGCAGGGAAGGCGAGCAGTACTTC.